These 14 T cell receptor beta chains were sequenced from one sample in a study of shared clonotypes between healthy human individuals. Terminally differentiated effector memory CD45RA+ cells were left out of the naive CD8 fraction, which was CD45RO-negative and positively selected for CCR7. The table came from immunoSEQ multiplex PCR; TCRdb's copy has only in-frame clones and leaves some out. Here the sample spans about 2.1 million clones, 85% to 95% being singletons. The sequencing sample was made of naive CD8+ T cells from PBMCs. Source of these receptors: a man aged 18 to 29 in good health. Some clones in this sample may be carry-over from other donors' samples.

This clone was observed a single time. The rearrangement links TRBV9 to TRBJ1-2; TRBD1 might be the D (5 bases). The germline V and J ends were trimmed by 3 bases and 4 bases, with 16 bases remaining between them. Germline CDR1 is SGDLS and CDR2 is YYNGEE. The CDR3 loop spans 15 amino acids. CDR3 in amino acids: CASSGTQGLGYGYTF. The CDR3 nucleotides are TGTGCCAGCAGCGGCACTCAGGGCCTAGGCTATGGCTACACCTTC.

The V call is TRBV7-8, the J call TRBJ2-2; D is perhaps TRBD2 (7 bases). V was cut by 0 bases and J by 6 bases, with 14 bases left in between. This CDR3 has 16 amino acids. Looked up from germline, CDR1 is SGHVS and CDR2 is FQNEAQ. The CDR3 protein is CASSLAGGLGSGELFF. The CDR3 DNA is TGTGCCAGCAGCTTAGCCGGGGGGCTAGGGTCCGGGGAGCTGTTTTTT.

About this clone itself: The sample holds other DNA sequences that translate to the same CDR3. The chain uses TRBV5-1 and TRBJ2-7; a possible D gene is TRBD2 (6 bases). Trimming cost V 4 bases and J 1 base, with 15 bases left between them. Germline CDR1 is SGHRS and CDR2 is YFSETQ. There are 15 residues in the CDR3. The CDR3 here is CASSPTAGSSYEQYF. The CDR3 nucleotides read TGCGCCAGCAGCCCGACGGCGGGATCTTCCTACGAGCAGTACTTC.

The chain employs TRBV6-5 and TRBJ2-2; D is unresolved. V gave up 8 bases and J gave up 2 bases, with 15 bases separating them. CDR1 and CDR2 from the germline V gene are MNHEY and SVGAGI. The length of the CDR3 is 15 residues. This chain's CDR3 is CASQIGQVNTGELFF. Written as DNA, the CDR3 is TGTGCCAGCCAAATAGGCCAGGTCAACACCGGGGAGCTGTTTTTT.

The chain has TRBV30 and TRBJ1-2, with D unclear. The CDR3 extends over 15 amino acids. The V end lost 0 bases, the J end lost 7 bases, and 18 bases lay between the germline ends. The germline gives CDR1 GTSNPN, CDR2 SVGIG (reference sequence). The CDR3 region has the DNA TGTGCCTGGAGTGTACTTCGGACGCTGATGGGTGGCTACACCTTC. Protein: CAWSVLRTLMGGYTF.

V and J are TRBV28 and TRBJ2-7; D perhaps matches TRBD2 (6 bases). The germline V gene encodes CDR1 MDHEN and CDR2 SYDVKM. CDR3 length: 15 amino acids. V was shortened by 6 bases and J by 2 bases, with 17 bases between the two germline ends. This chain's CDR3 is CASSEPRGGTYEQYF. As DNA, the CDR3 is TGTGCCAGCAGCGAACCGCGTGGAGGGACCTACGAGCAGTACTTC.

The V and J genes are TRBV11-2 and TRBJ2-7, with 11 bases matching TRBD1. The CDR3 is made up of 16 amino acids. Unmatched junction bases numbered 10, after V lost 5 bases and J lost 4 bases. Germline-derived CDR1 and CDR2 are SGHAT and FQNNGV. CDR3 residues: CASSDGTGGGLYEQYF. The CDR3 DNA reads as TGTGCCAGCAGCGACGGGACAGGGGGGGGCCTATACGAGCAGTACTTC. The full variable domain, its missing parts supplied by reference TRBV11-2 and TRBJ2-7, is EAGVAQSPRYKIIEKRQSVAFWCNPISGHATLYWYQQILGQGPKLLIQFQNNGVVDDSQLPKDRFSAERLKGVDSTLKIQPAKLEDSAVYLCASSDGTGGGLYEQYFGPGTRLTVT.

The chain combines TRBV30 with TRBJ2-7; 7 positions agree with TRBD1. Germline CDR1 reads GTSNPN; CDR2 reads SVGIG (reference sequence). V was pared by 2 bases and J by 6 bases, with 4 bases of the junction left unmatched. This CDR3 region has 12 residues. Here the CDR3 reads CAWSPGGFEQYF. CDR3 nucleotide sequence: TGTGCCTGGAGTCCAGGGGGTTTCGAGCAGTACTTC.

The CDR3 DNA is TGTGCCAGCAGCTTAGCCCAGGGACCCTTCTACGAGCAGTACTTC. It encodes CASSLAQGPFYEQYF. This sequence joins TRBV7-2 and TRBJ2-7; perhaps D is TRBD1 or TRBD2 (5 bases each). Looked up from germline, CDR1 is SGHTA and CDR2 is FQGNSA. The CDR3 is made up of 15 amino acids. V gave up 0 bases and J gave up 3 bases, with 12 bases separating them.

The DNA of the CDR3 is TGTGCCACCAGCAGAGATTGGGTCAATGAGCAGTTCTTC. Residues: CATSRDWVNEQFF. The genes are TRBV15 and TRBJ2-1; D remains unclear. Trimming took 0 bases from V and 6 from J, leaving 6 bases between them. The V gene's germline CDR1 is LNHNV and CDR2 YYDKDF (reference sequence). The CDR3 is 13 amino acids. Together with reference TRBV15 and TRBJ2-1, the CDR3 gives the full variable domain: DAMVIQNPRYQVTQFGKPVTLSCSQTLNHNVMYWYQQKSSQAPKLLFHYYDKDFNNEADTPDNFQSRRPNTSFCFLDIRSPGLGDTAMYLCATSRDWVNEQFFGPGTRLTVL.

DNA for the CDR3: TGTGCCAGCAGTTCCATCAACACAGGACCCCCCTACAATGAGCAGTTCTTC. Its protein product is CASSSINTGPPYNEQFF. The chain joins TRBV28 to TRBJ2-1; D is possibly TRBD1 (5 bases). This CDR3 spans 17 amino acids. V dropped 4 bases and J dropped 2 bases, with 18 bases sitting between them. In germline, CDR1 is MDHEN, CDR2 SYDVKM.

CDR3 amino acids: CASSAGPGTGTGNEQFF. The DNA for the CDR3 is TGTGCCAGCAGCGCCGGCCCCGGGACAGGGACAGGTAATGAGCAGTTCTTC. The rearrangement uses TRBV7-6 and TRBJ2-1; 9 bases are shared with TRBD1. The J segment lost 7 bases and the V segment lost 5 bases, leaving 15 bases of the junction unmatched. There are 17 residues in the CDR3. Germline V lookup: CDR1 SGHVS, CDR2 FNYEAQ.

This clone came up once. The chain links TRBV2 to TRBJ2-2; D is unclear. The CDR3 extends over 15 amino acids. V lost 4 bases and J 6 bases, leaving 15 bases between the germline ends. CDR1 and CDR2 (germline): SNHLY, FYNNEI. CDR3 protein: CASSVRGHGAGELFF. Here the CDR3 DNA reads TGTGCCAGCAGTGTGAGAGGTCATGGAGCCGGGGAGCTGTTTTTT.

With regard to this clone: Other DNA sequences in this sample translate to the same CDR3. The chain has TRBV5-1 and TRBJ2-7; possible D gene TRBD2, 6 bases. In germline, CDR1 is SGHRS, CDR2 YFSETQ. The CDR3 is made up of 14 amino acids. V lost 1 base and J lost 1, with 9 bases in between. The CDR3 DNA reads TGCGCCAGCAGCTTGACGGGAGCTTCCTACGAGCAGTACTTC. It encodes CASSLTGASYEQYF.